Ten or more counts support the clone carrying this T cell receptor (beta chain). Its antigen is undetermined. Germline V gene sequence: CDR1 MNHEY, CDR2 SVGAGI. This CDR3 has 15 amino acids. Trimming took off 2 bases at V and 2 bases at J, with 9 bases between the two ends. TCRdb independently ran MiXCR on the RACE reads; one entry per CDR3 protein. The sample comprises tens of thousands of distinct CDR3 sequences, 6.6% of which are singletons, and approximately 1.2% rests with the top ten. As for time point: patch test 2, 6 weeks after DPC sensitization. Treatment defined: therapeutic diphenylcyclopropenone sensitization with weekly scalp DPC. The data were taken from a study of human T cells and chemical hapten exposure. Across the study: The patients, most of them female, presented with alopecia areata, totalis or universalis. TCR yields per sample varied, mainly owing to small pooled library volume differences.

General study points: There was a positive correlation between PT1 expanded TCR counts and patch test score. Compared with pre-sensitization or healthy control sets, expanded TCRs clustered more.

This TCR came from a woman aged 30 to 39 with alopecia areata. Some clones in this sample may be carry-over from other donors' samples. The chain combines TRBV6-5 with TRBJ2-2, with D unresolved. Source: whole blood, taken in connection with sensitization to the hapten diphenylcyclopropenone (DPC). CDR3: CASSYRQVNTGELFF. CDR3 nucleotide sequence: TGTGCCAGCAGTTACCGGCAGGTCAACACCGGGGAGCTGTTTTTT.